Each of the 32 T cell receptor beta chains below was sequenced from the same sample in a study of radiotherapy plus CTLA-4 blockade in lung cancer. Profiling relied on immunoSEQ multiplex PCR, and the TCRdb table lists in-frame clones only, not all of them. The sample holds 89,000 or so clones, 75% to 85% seen once. Here the sequenced sample was peripheral blood, taken from a patient treated with radiotherapy plus ipilimumab. These receptors came from a human donor with non-small cell lung cancer who had a partial response to radiotherapy plus ipilimumab.

The CDR3 protein is CASRVTGQAVGELFF. CDR3 DNA sequence: TGTGCCAGCAGGGTGACAGGACAGGCCGTAGGGGAGCTGTTTTTT. This chain connects TRBV7-9 to TRBJ2-2, with 7 bases aligning to TRBD1. Trimming at V came to 6 bases and at J to 8 bases, leaving 12 bases not matched to a gene. CDR1 and CDR2 from the germline V gene are SEHNR and FQNEAQ (reference sequence). The CDR3 is 15 residues long. The full variable domain, completed using reference TRBV7-9 and TRBJ2-2, is DTGVSQNPRHKITKRGQNVTFRCDPISEHNRLYWYRQTLGQGPEFLTYFQNEAQLEKSRLLSDRFSAERPKGSFSTLEIQRTEQGDSAMYLCASRVTGQAVGELFFGEGSRLTVL.

The J gene is TRBJ2-1, the V gene TRBV7-3; TRBD2 agrees at 11 bases. Germline V gene sequence: CDR1 SGHTA, CDR2 FQGTGA. This CDR3 region has 15 residues. Losses at the gene ends were 6 bases for V and 5 bases for J; bases not matched to a gene: 6. Here the CDR3 DNA reads TGTGCCAGCAGTCCCAGACTAGCGGGAAACAATGAGCAGTTCTTC. Its protein is CASSPRLAGNNEQFF.

The chain has TRBV28 and TRBJ2-1; the D gene is possibly TRBD1 (6 bases). The germline CDR1 and CDR2 sequences are MDHEN and SYDVKM. This CDR3 has 15 residues. Between the trimmed V and J ends, which lost 6 bases and 6 bases, there was a span of 18 bases. Written as DNA, the CDR3 is TGTGCCAGCAGCGATACTCAGGGGTTCGGCAATGAGCAGTTCTTC. Translating it yields CASSDTQGFGNEQFF.

The chain is built from TRBV10-3 and TRBJ2-1, with TRBD2 identical over 11 bases. The CDR3 is made up of 15 amino acids. The ends lost 8 bases at V and 4 bases at J; junction bases unmatched: 7. Germline CDR1 ENHRY, CDR2 SYGVKD. CDR3 protein: CAILRVAGGYNEQFF. The CDR3 DNA sequence: TGTGCCATCCTAAGGGTAGCGGGAGGGTACAATGAGCAGTTCTTC.

J is TRBJ1-2 and V is TRBV5-8, with no clear D. Trimming shortened V by 2 bases and J by 8 bases, and 13 bases separated the two germline ends. Looked up from germline, CDR1 is SGHTS and CDR2 is YDEGEE. The CDR3 contains 13 residues. CDR3: CASSLTRGAGYTF. In DNA, the CDR3 is TGTGCCAGCAGCTTAACCCGAGGTGCGGGCTACACCTTC.

This chain uses TRBV27 with TRBJ2-7, with TRBD2 matching over 7 bases. Per the germline V gene, CDR1 is MNHEY and CDR2 is SMNVEV (reference sequence). The V and J ends lost 0 bases and 12 bases, in that order; junction bases with no gene match: 11. This CDR3 has 14 amino acids. The CDR3 sequence is CASSLSSGTKIRYF. The CDR3 DNA follows: TGTGCCAGCAGTTTATCCAGCGGGACTAAGATACGGTACTTC.

The chain links TRBV19 to TRBJ1-2; D is unclear. V lost 5 bases and J 6 bases, leaving 10 bases between the germline ends. Germline V CDR1 and CDR2: LNHDA, SQIVND (reference sequence). The CDR3 runs 12 residues. The DNA for the CDR3 is TGTGCCAGTAGTTTCGGTTTTGATGGCTACACCTTC. This translates into CASSFGFDGYTF.

The rearrangement joins TRBV15 to TRBJ2-7; 7 nucleotides agree with TRBD1. The CDR3 is 14 residues long. Trimming took 5 bases from V and 5 from J; bases not matched to a gene: 9. Germline V gene data show CDR1 as LNHNV and CDR2 as YYDKDF (reference sequence). The CDR3 coding sequence is TGTGCCACCAGCCCTACAGGGGATGCGAACGAGCAGTACTTC. Protein: CATSPTGDANEQYF.

The chain combines TRBV5-1 with TRBJ2-2; D might be TRBD1 (6 bases). Between the trimmed V and J ends, which lost 3 bases and 0 bases, there was a span of 12 bases. This CDR3 spans 16 amino acids. Germline CDR1 SGHRS, CDR2 YFSETQ. The CDR3 coding sequence is TGCGCCAGCAGCTCCCTGGGGGCCGCGAACACCGGGGAGCTGTTTTTT. Translating gives CASSSLGAANTGELFF.

The rearrangement links TRBV30 to TRBJ2-5, with 7 nucleotides matching TRBD1. Unmatched junction bases numbered 5, after V lost 0 bases and J lost 4 bases. Germline CDR1 and CDR2: GTSNPN and SVGIG (reference sequence). The CDR3 covers 14 residues. The DNA of the CDR3 is TGTGCCTGGAGTGTACTCCGGACAGGAGAGACCCAGTACTTC. It translates to CAWSVLRTGETQYF.

The chain is built from TRBV2 and TRBJ1-4, with TRBD1 matching 8 bases. J lost 8 bases, V lost 6 bases, and 8 bases had no gene match. The CDR3 sequence is 14 residues long. Germline V gene data show CDR1 as SNHLY and CDR2 as FYNNEI. The CDR3 DNA reads TGTGCCAGCAGGGCCGGACAGGGACAGGAAAAACTGTTTTTT. Protein sequence: CASRAGQGQEKLFF.

This clone has just a few counts. V usage is TRBV6-1 and J usage is TRBJ1-4, with a tentative D call TRBD1 (5 bases). Trimming took 5 bases from V and 8 from J, leaving 15 bases between them. CDR1 and CDR2 (germline): MNHNS, SASEGT. The CDR3 consists of 14 residues. CDR3 sequence (DNA): TGTGCCAGCAGTCGGTCCGGAGGGGACGAAAAACTGTTTTTT. This translates into CASSRSGGDEKLFF.

The J gene is TRBJ2-3, the V gene TRBV10-2; 8 positions agree with TRBD2. The CDR3 is made up of 15 amino acids. The J segment lost 7 bases and the V segment lost 6 bases, leaving 12 bases of the junction unmatched. CDR1 and CDR2 from the germline V gene are WSHSY and SAAADI. CDR3: CASSLELAATNTQYF. Here the CDR3 DNA reads TGCGCCAGCAGCCTAGAACTAGCGGCGACTAATACGCAGTATTTT.

This rearrangement joins TRBV27 to TRBJ1-3; possible D gene TRBD1, 6 bases. The CDR3 sequence is 16 residues long. V was clipped by 6 bases and J by 0 bases, with 15 bases between them. Looked up from germline, CDR1 is MNHEY and CDR2 is SMNVEV (reference sequence). CDR3 nucleotide sequence: TGTGCCAGCAGGCAGGACTGGACAGACTCTGGAAACACCATATATTTT. This sequence encodes CASRQDWTDSGNTIYF.

The chain links TRBV21-1 to TRBJ2-2; the table's D call, TRBD2, was not checked against the DNA. TRBV21-1 is assigned pseudogene status. There are 16 residues in the CDR3. The CDR3 DNA reads as TGTGCCAGCAGCACAGGGACTAGCGGGGGCCTCGGGGAGCTGTTTTTT. Its translation: CASSTGTSGGLGELFF.

The chain couples TRBV7-3 to TRBJ1-1, with D unclear. Germline loops: CDR1 SGHTA, CDR2 FQGTGA. Trimming left V 11 bases short and J 4 bases short, with 20 bases between. This CDR3 comprises 14 residues. The CDR3 reads CAGHQRGPGTEAFF. In DNA form, the CDR3 reads TGTGCCGGCCACCAGCGCGGGCCGGGCACTGAAGCTTTCTTT.

This chain connects TRBV7-9 to TRBJ2-1; 14 nucleotides align to TRBD2. CDR1 is SEHNR, CDR2 FQNEAQ, per germline (reference sequence). The CDR3 loop spans 16 amino acids. V was pared by 5 bases and J by 7 bases, with 7 bases of the junction left unmatched. CDR3 residues: CASSTVRTSGRNEQFF. The CDR3 region has the DNA TGTGCCAGCAGCACGGTACGGACTAGCGGGAGGAATGAGCAGTTCTTC.

The chain combines TRBV10-3 with TRBJ2-7, with a tentative D call TRBD1 (6 bases). V was shortened by 3 bases and J by 6 bases, with 18 bases between the two germline ends. The CDR3 contains 15 residues. CDR1 is ENHRY and CDR2 is SYGVKD in the germline V gene. The CDR3 loop is CAISEEWGRRAEQYF. The DNA of the CDR3 is TGTGCCATCAGTGAAGAATGGGGGCGCCGGGCCGAGCAGTACTTC.

This chain links TRBV6-6 with TRBJ1-1; TRBD1 matches 7 bases. Germline V gene sequence: CDR1 MNHNY, CDR2 SVGAGI (reference sequence). Trimming cost V 7 bases and J 4 bases; bases outside gene matches: 9. The CDR3 length is 14 residues. CDR3 sequence reads: CASKQGSLFTEAFF. The DNA for the CDR3 is TGTGCCAGCAAACAGGGGAGTTTGTTCACTGAAGCTTTCTTT.

V gene TRBV6-1 combines with J gene TRBJ1-2; TRBD1 matches 9 bases. Trimming at V came to 6 bases and at J to 7 bases, leaving 6 bases not matched to a gene. Germline V CDR1 and CDR2: MNHNS, SASEGT. The CDR3 contains 13 residues. This CDR3 reads CASRLRDRVGYTF. The CDR3 nucleotides read TGTGCCAGCAGACTCCGGGACAGGGTTGGCTACACCTTC.

The genes are TRBV6-5 and TRBJ2-7; D gene ambiguous. The V gene's germline CDR1 is MNHEY and CDR2 SVGAGI. This CDR3 spans 14 amino acids. The germline V and J ends were trimmed by 7 bases and 0 bases, with 13 bases remaining between them. DNA of the CDR3: TGTGCCAGCAATGGGCCAGGCGCCTCCTACGAGCAGTACTTC. This codes for CASNGPGASYEQYF.

The V and J genes are TRBV7-9 and TRBJ1-2, with D possibly matching TRBD1 (6 bases). Germline CDR1 and CDR2: SEHNR and FQNEAQ (reference sequence). The CDR3 is made up of 12 amino acids. V lost 5 bases and J 8 bases, leaving 12 bases between the germline ends. The CDR3 coding sequence is TGTGCCAGCAGCGCCACAGGGTACGGCTACACCTTC. Translated: CASSATGYGYTF. The whole variable domain, filled in from reference TRBV7-9 and TRBJ1-2, reads DTGVSQNPRHKITKRGQNVTFRCDPISEHNRLYWYRQTLGQGPEFLTYFQNEAQLEKSRLLSDRFSAERPKGSFSTLEIQRTEQGDSAMYLCASSATGYGYTFGSGTRLTVV.

This clone was seen a handful of times. The V gene is TRBV7-8, the J gene TRBJ2-2, with 8 positions matching TRBD2. J lost 3 bases, V lost 2 bases, and 2 bases had no gene match. Germline CDR1 SGHVS, CDR2 FQNEAQ. The CDR3 has 15 residues. The CDR3 is CASSLTSGYTGELFF. CDR3 coding DNA: TGTGCCAGCAGCTTAACTAGCGGTTACACCGGGGAGCTGTTTTTT.

As to this clone: The same CDR3 also results from other DNA sequences found in this sample. The chain employs TRBV18 and TRBJ1-4; D is uncertain. The CDR3 length is 14 residues. Trimming stripped 6 bases from V and 8 bases from J, with 16 bases between. CDR1 and CDR2 (germline): KGHSH, LQKENI. CDR3 nucleotide sequence: TGTGCCAGCTCCCGACGGGCGGGGATCGAAAAACTGTTTTTT. Translation: CASSRRAGIEKLFF.

This clone has more than one count but fewer than ten. The V gene is TRBV5-1, the J gene TRBJ1-2; possibly TRBD1 for D (6 bases). Trimming took off 0 bases at V and 6 bases at J, with 9 bases between the two ends. Germline CDR1 and CDR2: SGHRS and YFSETQ. The CDR3 loop spans 13 amino acids. In nucleotides, the CDR3 is TGCGCCAGCAGCTTGGGTACAGGGAATGGCTACACCTTC. Its translation is CASSLGTGNGYTF. Full variable domain (outside the CDR3, taken from reference TRBV5-1 and TRBJ1-2): KAGVTQTPRYLIKTRGQQVTLSCSPISGHRSVSWYQQTPGQGLQFLFEYFSETQRNKGNFPGRFSGRQFSNSRSEMNVSTLELGDSALYLCASSLGTGNGYTFGSGTRLTVV.

The CDR3 region has the DNA TGCGCCAGCAGCGCCAATTCAGGGGAAGAGACCCAGTACTTC. Translation gives CASSANSGEETQYF. This chain links TRBV5-1 with TRBJ2-5; D is possibly TRBD1 (6 bases). The CDR3 runs 14 residues. Germline CDR1 and CDR2: SGHRS and YFSETQ. The V end lost 4 bases, the J end lost 3 bases, and 13 bases lay between the germline ends. Together with reference TRBV5-1 and TRBJ2-5, the CDR3 gives the full variable domain: KAGVTQTPRYLIKTRGQQVTLSCSPISGHRSVSWYQQTPGQGLQFLFEYFSETQRNKGNFPGRFSGRQFSNSRSEMNVSTLELGDSALYLCASSANSGEETQYFGPGTRLLVL.

The CDR3 protein is CASSGGQNNQPQHF. In DNA, the CDR3 is TGTGCCAGCAGCGGTGGACAAAACAATCAGCCCCAGCATTTT. The chain links TRBV7-9 to TRBJ1-5, with D maybe TRBD1 (5 bases). The germline gives CDR1 SEHNR, CDR2 FQNEAQ (reference sequence). The V end was cut by 5 bases, the J end by 3 bases, with 11 bases between. This CDR3 is built from 14 residues.

The rearrangement links TRBV6-5 to TRBJ2-4; 9 bases agree with TRBD2. V lost 6 bases, J lost 1 base, and 4 bases stayed unmatched. Germline V gene sequence: CDR1 MNHEY, CDR2 SVGAGI. This CDR3 comprises 15 residues. The chain's CDR3 is CASRPSGTAKNIQYF. CDR3 coding DNA: TGTGCCAGCAGGCCTAGCGGGACCGCCAAAAACATTCAGTACTTC.

V usage is TRBV5-5 and J usage is TRBJ2-6; 10 nucleotides line up with TRBD1. The CDR3 length is 15 residues. Per germline, CDR1 SGHKS and CDR2 YYEKEE (reference sequence). V lost 0 bases to trimming and J lost 10 bases; unmatched junction nucleotides: 4. CDR3 in amino acids: CASSLVGTGVNVLTF. The DNA for the CDR3 is TGTGCCAGCAGCTTGGTCGGGACAGGGGTGAACGTCCTGACTTTC.

The V and J genes are TRBV29-1 and TRBJ2-7, with D perhaps TRBD1 (6 bases). CDR3 size: 15 residues. CDR1 is SQVTM, CDR2 ANQGSEA, per germline. Trimming pared 0 bases from V and 6 bases from J, leaving 18 bases between. The CDR3 DNA reads as TGCAGCGTTGAAGAATGGGGGCCACACGTCTCCGAGCAGTACTTC. Translation gives CSVEEWGPHVSEQYF.

The genes are TRBV7-9 and TRBJ1-5, with D unresolved. This CDR3 spans 13 amino acids. The V and J ends lost 3 bases and 4 bases respectively, with 7 bases between them. The germline CDR1 and CDR2 sequences are SEHNR and FQNEAQ (reference sequence). DNA of the CDR3: TGTGCCAGCAGCTTCACGGGGAATCAGCCCCAGCATTTT. It encodes CASSFTGNQPQHF. The variable domain in full, completed from reference TRBV7-9 and TRBJ1-5, reads DTGVSQNPRHKITKRGQNVTFRCDPISEHNRLYWYRQTLGQGPEFLTYFQNEAQLEKSRLLSDRFSAERPKGSFSTLEIQRTEQGDSAMYLCASSFTGNQPQHFGDGTRLSIL.

This clone was observed a handful of times. The chain joins TRBV6-1 to TRBJ2-1; 9 positions match TRBD2. The J segment lost 10 bases and the V segment lost 7 bases, leaving 8 bases of the junction unmatched. Germline CDR1 and CDR2: MNHNS and SASEGT. The length of the CDR3 is 13 residues. CDR3 sequence: CASTAGGKREQFF. The CDR3 coding sequence is TGTGCCAGCACGGCGGGAGGGAAGAGAGAGCAGTTCTTC.